This T cell receptor (beta chain) originates from a study of blood T cells in healthy people across ages. General observations from the study: When set beside aged donors, long-lived donors presented more naive CD4+ cells and higher diversity.

The study isolated at least 7 million PBMCs from each sample. J lost 1 base, V lost 0 bases, and 3 bases had no gene match. CDR3 length: 15 amino acids. CDR1 and CDR2 (germline): SQVTM, ANQGSEA. To note about this clonotype: The antigen remains undetermined.

Next came a second PCR, run for about 6 to 11 cycles, which used a sample-barcoded 5' primer along with a J-beta primer mix. Through a template-switch adaptor with 12 random nucleotides, each cDNA molecule received a tag. MiXCR, run by TCRdb on the 5' RACE reads, gives a single entry per CDR3 protein. The sample has under 800,000 distinct CDR3 sequences, around 46% seen once. V and J are TRBV29-1 and TRBJ2-1; 7 nucleotides agree with TRBD1. This TCR was sampled from an older woman in good health. Sequencing was carried out using blood. This CDR3 reads CSVEDTGQSYNEQFF. CDR3 coding DNA: TGCAGCGTTGAAGACACGGGACAGTCCTACAATGAGCAGTTCTTC.